Presented here are 14 T cell receptor beta chains from one specimen sequenced in a study of CD8+CD57+ T cells in acquired aplastic anemia. Profiles of TCR beta VDJ and CDR3 were generated from a genomic DNA template. TCRdb independently ran MiXCR on the reads; one entry per CDR3 protein. Among around 250,000 distinct CDR3 sequences listed, 70% to 85% were seen once. The sequenced patients had an expansion of CD8+CD57+ cells seen by flow cytometry. Source material: sorted CD4+, CD8+, or CD8+CD57+ T cells (not recorded which) from PBMCs. These receptors were collected from a human donor with aplastic anemia.

V usage is TRBV15 and J usage is TRBJ1-1, with 7 bases fitting TRBD1. CDR3 size: 16 residues. The J segment lost 1 base and the V segment lost 1 base, leaving 6 bases of the junction unmatched. Germline loops: CDR1 LNHNV, CDR2 YYDKDF (reference sequence). This CDR3 is CATSRVRGPSNTEAFF. CDR3 coding DNA: TGTGCCACCAGCAGAGTTAGGGGGCCTTCGAACACTGAAGCTTTCTTT.

Remarks on this clonotype: The CDR3 carries no conserved terminal phenylalanine or tryptophan, so it likely arises from a read error. It is unclear where the CDR3 begins or ends on the DNA, so no DNA is shown, and the CDR3 is as TCRdb lists it. The CDR3 loop reads CASRFGGGHDTQY. The chain uses TRBV7-8 and TRBJ2-3; no check of the table's D call, TRBD1, against the DNA was made. The CDR3 spans 13 residues, counting both ends. Germline values: CDR1 SGHVS, CDR2 FQNEAQ.

In DNA form, the CDR3 reads TGTGCCAGCAGCGTAGCGGTAGCTAGAAATAAGCCGTATTTT. It translates to CASSVAVARNKPYF. The chain couples TRBV9 to TRBJ2-3; D gene unclear. Germline lookup yields CDR1 SGDLS and CDR2 YYNGEE. Trimming stripped 0 bases from V and 14 bases from J, with 19 bases between. The CDR3 consists of 14 residues.

As to this clonotype: A read error is likely, as this CDR3 ends without the conserved phenylalanine or tryptophan. No DNA is shown, since the ends of the CDR3 on it are uncertain; the CDR3 is the one TCRdb lists. J is TRBJ2-3 and V is TRBV7-9; the DNA was not used to check the table's D call, TRBD1. Germline loops: CDR1 SEHNR, CDR2 FQNEAQ (reference sequence). The CDR3 contains 13 residues when both ends are counted. CDR3 sequence reads: CASSFGGGRPGEL.

The table lists this clonotype with a count of one. The chain employs TRBV5-5 and TRBJ1-6, with a weak D call TRBD1 (6 bases). The germline V gene encodes CDR1 SGHKS and CDR2 YYEKEE (reference sequence). The CDR3 covers 16 residues. The V end was cut by 4 bases, the J end by 0 bases, with 11 bases between. The CDR3 nucleotides read TGTGCCAGCAGCGTGGGGGGCTCCTCCTATAATTCACCCCTCCACTTT. Translation: CASSVGGSSYNSPLHF.

This chain connects TRBV9 to TRBJ2-3, with no clear D. The DNA end lines up better with TRBJ1-5; the J call may be wrong. The CDR3 covers 14 residues. Germline assignment: CDR1 SGDLS and CDR2 YYNGEE. The CDR3 loop reads CASSVSEGPNYQHF. The CDR3 nucleotides read TGTGCCAGCAGCGTAAGCGAAGGGCCGAATTACCAGCATTTT.

With regard to this clonotype: This CDR3 fails to terminate in the conserved phenylalanine or tryptophan, so it likely reflects a read error. It is unclear where the CDR3 begins or ends on the DNA, so no DNA is shown, and the CDR3 is as TCRdb lists it. This chain uses TRBV15 with TRBJ2-2. From germline, CDR1 is LNHNV and CDR2 YYDKDF (reference sequence). Termini included, the CDR3 measures 12 amino acids. CDR3 region: CATSRVPGEQFL.

Note on this clonotype: A read error is likely, as this CDR3 ends without the conserved phenylalanine or tryptophan. No DNA is shown, since the ends of the CDR3 on it are uncertain; the CDR3 is the one TCRdb lists. V is TRBV2 and J is TRBJ1-2. Germline assignment: CDR1 SNHLY and CDR2 FYNNEI. The CDR3 is 15 amino acids in total, end residues counted. CDR3 protein: CASSLAANAHHDFGN.

This clonotype was observed a single time. This chain joins TRBV11-2 and TRBJ1-1; no clear D gene. This CDR3 has 14 residues. Deletions cut 0 bases from V and 2 bases from J, with 7 bases between. Germline CDR1 SGHAT, CDR2 FQNNGV. The CDR3 loop reads CASSLEGDNTEAFF. The CDR3 DNA follows: TGTGCCAGCAGCTTAGAGGGCGATAACACTGAAGCTTTCTTT.

Worth noting for this clonotype: The junction and the germline gene differ at one end; a read error may be behind it. The chain has TRBV7-9 and TRBJ2-1; 9 bases line up with TRBD2. From germline, CDR1 is SEHNR and CDR2 FQNEAQ (reference sequence). The CDR3 spans 16 residues. CDR3 in amino acids: CASSQGRSGGQDEQFF. CDR3 DNA: TGTGCCAGCAGCCAGGGGAGAAGCGGGGGGCAGGATGAGCAATTCTTC.

This clonotype was recorded a few times. DNA of the CDR3: TGTGCCAGCAGCCGTGACAGGGCTTCTGGCTACACCTTC. It encodes CASSRDRASGYTF. The gene calls are TRBV7-8 and TRBJ1-2, with 7 bases aligning to TRBD1. Losses at the gene ends were 5 bases for V and 7 bases for J; bases not matched to a gene: 7. This CDR3 has 13 residues. Germline V CDR1 and CDR2: SGHVS, FQNEAQ.

This clonotype has only a few counts. This rearrangement joins TRBV7-2 to TRBJ1-2, with 9 positions matching TRBD1. With V trimmed by 6 bases and J by 3 bases, 11 bases remained unmatched. Germline V lookup: CDR1 SGHTA, CDR2 FQGNSA. The CDR3 consists of 16 residues. CDR3 amino acids: CASRYRGPSVDYGYTF. For the CDR3, the DNA is TGTGCCAGCAGGTACAGGGGGCCCTCGGTAGACTATGGCTACACCTTC.

The rearrangement uses TRBV2 and TRBJ2-1; either TRBD1 or TRBD2 may fit D (5 bases each). V was cut by 7 bases and J by 6 bases, with 13 bases left in between. Per the germline V gene, CDR1 is SNHLY and CDR2 is FYNNEI. CDR3 size: 13 residues. The CDR3 is CASNRREGNEQFF. DNA of the CDR3: TGTGCCAGCAACAGGCGTGAGGGCAATGAGCAGTTCTTC. The complete variable domain, with remaining parts taken from reference TRBV2 and TRBJ2-1, reads EPEVTQTPSHQVTQMGQEVILRCVPISNHLYFYWYRQILGQKVEFLVSFYNNEISEKSEIFDDQFSVERPDGSNFTLKIRSTKLEDSAMYFCASNRREGNEQFFGPGTRLTVL.

The V gene is TRBV5-1, the J gene TRBJ2-7; no clear D. Trimming removed 0 bases from V and 7 bases from J, with 8 bases in between. The V gene's germline CDR1 is SGHRS and CDR2 YFSETQ. The CDR3 length is 12 residues. CDR3 sequence (DNA): TGCGCCAGCAGCTTGGATGCGTGGGAGCAGTACTTC. Protein: CASSLDAWEQYF.